This TCR beta chain was recorded in a study of high-grade serous ovarian cancer treatment subgroups. Study overall: Mean per sample: about 15,000 reads, some 7,300 unique TCR beta rearrangements. Study-level results: Different patients shared almost no repertoire; same-patient tumors shared about 0.11 to 0.79.

Germline CDR1 MNHNS, CDR2 SASEGT. This CDR3 is 14 amino acids long. Trimming cost V 10 bases and J 5 bases; bases outside gene matches: 11. Clones were read by immunoSEQ multiplex PCR, and TCRdb kept only the in-frame ones, dropping some. The sample lists roughly 18,000 clones, about 75% seen once, with about 6.4% in the top ten. On this clone: Its antigen is as yet unknown.

Tumor tissue was taken before any definitive surgery or chemotherapy was given. This chain joins TRBV6-1 and TRBJ2-3, with 8 bases aligning to TRBD2. The sample taken for sequencing was tumor tissue. This TCR derives from a human donor with high-grade serous ovarian cancer. The CDR3 reads CATSGGARRDTQYF. In DNA, the CDR3 is TGTGCCACATCCGGGGGGGCGCGCAGAGATACGCAGTATTTT.